The clone carrying this T cell receptor beta chain was recorded once. These data are taken from a study of OX40 agonist ivuxolimab in advanced cancers. Sequencing used immunoSEQ multiplex PCR; TCRdb keeps in-frame clones, though not all of them. Among about 91,000 clones listed, approximately 88% were seen once. The source of this sequence is an adult with an advanced solid tumor such as melanoma, head and neck, liver or kidney cancer. The source material was CD4+ or CD8+ T cells sorted from blood, sampled in a trial of the OX40 agonist ivuxolimab.

The CDR3 nucleotides are TGTGCCAGCTCACTTGGGACAGGGGCAGGGACTGAAGCTTTCTTT. It specifies CASSLGTGAGTEAFF. The chain combines TRBV25-1 with TRBJ1-1, with TRBD1 identical over 10 bases. This CDR3 has 15 residues. V dropped 8 bases and J dropped 5; count of bases not matched to a gene: 11. Germline V CDR1 and CDR2: MGHDK, SYGVNS.